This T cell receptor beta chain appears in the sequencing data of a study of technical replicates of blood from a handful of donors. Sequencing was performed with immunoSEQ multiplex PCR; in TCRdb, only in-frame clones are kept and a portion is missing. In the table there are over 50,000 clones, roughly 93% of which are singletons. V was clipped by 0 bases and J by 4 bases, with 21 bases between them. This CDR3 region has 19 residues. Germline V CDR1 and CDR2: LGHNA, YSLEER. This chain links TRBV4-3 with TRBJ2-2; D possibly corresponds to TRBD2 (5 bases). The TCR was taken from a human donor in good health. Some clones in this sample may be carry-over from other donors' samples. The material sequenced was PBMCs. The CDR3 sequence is CASSQEGAPSSSSTGELFF. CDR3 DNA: TGCGCCAGCAGCCAAGAGGGTGCGCCTAGCTCGTCCTCCACCGGGGAGCTGTTTTTT.